The 17 T cell receptor beta chains in this list originate from one sample, sequenced in a study of T cell clonotyping in hematopoietic cell transplantation. The protocol was immunoSEQ multiplex PCR, while the TCRdb copy is restricted to in-frame clones and leaves out a portion. The profile shows 16,000 or so clones, about 57% of them singletons. The specimen comprised PBMCs, sampled 30 days after allogeneic stem cell transplant. Receptors originate from a male patient in his fifties who had an allogeneic stem cell transplant from an unrelated donor, so T cells may come from the graft donor. Some clones in this sample may be carry-over from other donors' samples.

The chain uses TRBV29-1 and TRBJ2-7; D is undetermined. Germline V gene data show CDR1 as SQVTM and CDR2 as ANQGSEA. The length of the CDR3 is 13 residues. V lost 3 bases and J 3 bases, leaving 12 bases between the germline ends. The CDR3 region is CSVEAGNGYEQYF. Here the CDR3 DNA reads TGCAGCGTTGAGGCAGGCAATGGCTACGAGCAGTACTTC.

The chain couples TRBV5-1 to TRBJ1-1; D remains unclear. The CDR3 is 15 residues long. The germline CDR1 and CDR2 sequences are SGHRS and YFSETQ. V dropped 5 bases and J dropped 1 base, with 15 bases sitting between them. The CDR3, as DNA: TGCGCCAGCAGTCCCACCAATCCTTCGAACACTGAAGCTTTCTTT. Its translation is CASSPTNPSNTEAFF.

In its sample, this clone was seen once. The chain employs TRBV30 and TRBJ2-1, with D tentatively TRBD2 (5 bases). The CDR3 length is 14 residues. Germline CDR1 and CDR2: GTSNPN and SVGIG (reference sequence). Between the trimmed V and J ends, which lost 2 bases and 3 bases, there was a span of 11 bases. Here the CDR3 DNA reads TGTGCCTGGAGTATAAGCCGGGGCTACAATGAGCAGTTCTTC. This gives the protein CAWSISRGYNEQFF.

The CDR3: CASSLSPGQGGRSGYTF. CDR3 coding DNA: TGTGCCAGCAGTTTAAGCCCTGGACAGGGGGGAAGGAGTGGCTACACCTTC. J is TRBJ1-2 and V is TRBV27, with TRBD1 matching over 10 bases. Germline CDR1 reads MNHEY; CDR2 reads SMNVEV (reference sequence). The V and J ends lost 2 bases and 7 bases, in that order; junction bases with no gene match: 13. CDR3 size: 17 residues.

This clone was detected a few times. The rearrangement joins TRBV19 to TRBJ1-6; 7 nucleotides line up with TRBD1. Germline CDR1 LNHDA, CDR2 SQIVND (reference sequence). This CDR3 has 12 amino acids. The V gene end was trimmed by 5 bases and the J gene end by 12 bases; junction bases not matched to a gene: 4. The CDR3 DNA follows: TGTGCCAGTAGTGACAGGGTGCTACCCCTCCACTTT. Amino acids: CASSDRVLPLHF.

The chain carries TRBV4-1 and TRBJ2-7, with 7 bases identical to TRBD1. CDR1 MGHRA and CDR2 YSYEKL come from the germline V gene. CDR3 length: 16 residues. V lost 4 bases and J lost 1; bases outside the gene matches: 10. The CDR3 DNA follows: TGCGCCAGCAGCCTATCACACAGGGGCGAGTCCTACGAGCAGTACTTC. Residues: CASSLSHRGESYEQYF.

The chain joins TRBV29-1 to TRBJ2-2; possible D gene TRBD1, 6 bases. The germline V and J ends were trimmed by 1 base and 6 bases, with 9 bases remaining between them. The CDR3 loop spans 13 amino acids. Germline-derived CDR1 and CDR2 are SQVTM and ANQGSEA. The CDR3 nucleotides are TGCAGCGTTGAAGGCAGGGGAGCCGGGGAGCTGTTTTTT. Encoded protein: CSVEGRGAGELFF.

The V call is TRBV29-1, the J call TRBJ2-2; no definite D call. The CDR3 covers 11 residues. Trimming shortened V by 5 bases and J by 7 bases, and 8 bases separated the two germline ends. Germline assignment: CDR1 SQVTM and CDR2 ANQGSEA. CDR3 coding DNA: TGCAGCGTTTCCTTCGGCGGGGAGCTGTTTTTT. Protein product: CSVSFGGELFF.

The CDR3: CAAQGTMGTEAFF. As DNA, the CDR3 is TGTGCAGCTCAAGGCACAATGGGAACTGAAGCTTTCTTT. The chain has TRBV19 and TRBJ1-1; D is undetermined. The CDR3 has 13 amino acids. Per germline, CDR1 LNHDA and CDR2 SQIVND (reference sequence).

The table lists this clone with a few counts. The rearrangement uses TRBV6-5 and TRBJ2-2; unclear D gene. Deletions cut 0 bases from V and 2 bases from J, with 1 base between. This CDR3 has 13 amino acids. Germline CDR1 is MNHEY and CDR2 is SVGAGI. The CDR3 DNA reads as TGTGCCAGCAGTTACTCTAACACCGGGGAGCTGTTTTTT. Its translation: CASSYSNTGELFF.

The chain recombines TRBV2 with TRBJ1-6; 8 bases are shared with TRBD1. This CDR3 spans 13 amino acids. After removal of 6 bases from V and 9 bases from J, the junction contained 4 bases not matched to a gene. Germline CDR1 is SNHLY and CDR2 is FYNNEI. The CDR3 sequence: CASSGTGGSPLHF. The CDR3 DNA is TGTGCCAGCAGCGGGACAGGCGGTTCACCCCTCCACTTT.

V and J are TRBV5-6 and TRBJ2-7; D is undetermined. Germline loops: CDR1 SGHDT, CDR2 YYEEEE. V lost 5 bases and J 0 bases, leaving 18 bases between the germline ends. The CDR3 has 16 amino acids. The CDR3 sequence is CASSKAPGRSSYEQYF. The CDR3 DNA reads TGTGCCAGCAGTAAAGCCCCAGGACGGAGCTCCTACGAGCAGTACTTC.

The chain joins TRBV6-6 to TRBJ2-6; D could derive from TRBD1 or TRBD2 (7 bases each). This CDR3 is 14 amino acids long. Trimming took 8 bases from V and 4 from J, leaving 12 bases between them. The germline V gene has CDR1 MNHNY and CDR2 SVGAGI (reference sequence). The DNA of the CDR3 is TGTGCCAGCGGGAGGGGGCGAGGGGCCAACGTCCTGACTTTC. Protein product: CASGRGRGANVLTF.

This clone was recorded a few times. CDR3 DNA: TGTGCCAGCAGTAGACAAGAGACCCAGTACTTC. This gives the protein CASSRQETQYF. V and J are TRBV25-1 and TRBJ2-5; no reliable D call. The CDR3 has 11 residues. V was cut by 5 bases and J by 2 bases, with 3 bases left in between. CDR1 and CDR2 (germline): MGHDK, SYGVNS.

The chain carries TRBV28 and TRBJ1-5; tentatively, D is TRBD1 (6 bases). The CDR3 consists of 15 residues. Germline-derived CDR1 and CDR2 are MDHEN and SYDVKM. V lost 5 bases, J lost 5 bases, and 16 bases lay in between. This CDR3 is CASSPGQLLDQPQHF. DNA for the CDR3: TGTGCCAGCAGTCCCGGACAGCTCCTTGATCAGCCCCAGCATTTT.

The chain carries TRBV6-5 and TRBJ1-1; no clear D. The CDR3 has 13 amino acids. V lost 7 bases, J lost 4 bases, and 13 bases lay in between. The V gene's germline CDR1 is MNHEY and CDR2 SVGAGI. The CDR3, as DNA: TGTGCCAGCACCTCTAGGGTGGGCACTGAAGCTTTCTTT. It yields the protein CASTSRVGTEAFF.

Here the CDR3 reads CASKDGLGANSPLHF. CDR3 bases: TGTGCCAGCAAGGACGGGCTGGGAGCCAATTCACCCCTCCACTTT. V and J are TRBV25-1 and TRBJ1-6; D is uncertain. With 7 bases removed from V and 7 bases from J, the gap between germline ends came to 17 bases. The CDR3 is made up of 15 amino acids. The germline V gene has CDR1 MGHDK and CDR2 SYGVNS. Complete variable domain (other parts from reference TRBV25-1 and TRBJ1-6): EADIYQTPRYLVIGTGKKITLECSQTMGHDKMYWYQQDPGMELHLIHYSYGVNSTEKGDLSSESTVSRIRTEHFPLTLESARPSHTSQYLCASKDGLGANSPLHFGNGTRLTVT.